One sample yielded the 8 T cell receptor beta chains listed below, sequenced in a study of blood T cell repertoires in COVID-19. This table comes from immunoSEQ multiplex PCR, and its TCRdb copy is limited to in-frame clones, with some not included. The table has some 130,000 clones, less than 90% seen once. The sample taken for sequencing was peripheral blood. These receptor sequences come from a man between 65 and 85 years old with acute or convalescent COVID-19.

CDR3 residues: CASSEKGKANYGYTF. The CDR3 nucleotides read TGTGCCAGCAGTGAAAAGGGGAAAGCTAACTATGGCTACACCTTC. This sequence joins TRBV6-1 and TRBJ1-2, with a weak D call TRBD1 (5 bases). V shed 2 bases and J shed 0 bases, with 10 bases lying between them. The germline V gene encodes CDR1 MNHNS and CDR2 SASEGT. The CDR3 is 15 residues long.

This chain uses TRBV19 with TRBJ1-4; possibly TRBD1 for D (6 bases). Trimming took 4 bases from V and 7 from J, leaving 13 bases between them. Germline CDR1 LNHDA, CDR2 SQIVND (reference sequence). The CDR3 loop spans 14 amino acids. In DNA, the CDR3 is TGTGCCAGTAGTAAGGGGGGGACGCGTGAAAAACTGTTTTTT. This encodes CASSKGGTREKLFF.

The rearrangement joins TRBV9 to TRBJ2-1, with TRBD2 identical over 11 bases. V was pared by 5 bases and J by 6 bases, with 7 bases of the junction left unmatched. Germline V gene data show CDR1 as SGDLS and CDR2 as YYNGEE. CDR3 length equals 15 residues. This CDR3 is CASSKLAGGLNEQFF. The CDR3 nucleotides read TGTGCCAGCAGTAAGCTAGCGGGGGGACTCAATGAGCAGTTCTTC.

V gene TRBV28 combines with J gene TRBJ1-2; D is possibly TRBD1 (6 bases). The CDR3 sequence is 14 residues long. Trimming stripped 10 bases from V and 7 bases from J, with 22 bases between. Germline V CDR1 and CDR2: MDHEN, SYDVKM. CDR3 amino acids: CATLSRRQVGGYTF. For the CDR3, the DNA is TGTGCCACGCTTTCCCGACGACAGGTCGGTGGCTACACCTTC.

The chain recombines TRBV29-1 with TRBJ2-5, with 8 nucleotides matching TRBD1. V lost 7 bases to trimming and J lost 7 bases; unmatched junction nucleotides: 8. The germline V gene encodes CDR1 SQVTM and CDR2 ANQGSEA. This CDR3 has 12 residues. The CDR3 DNA follows: TGCAGCGCCCCAGGGGGCTGGGGGACCCAGTACTTC. Residues: CSAPGGWGTQYF. Looking up the rest from reference TRBV29-1 and TRBJ2-5 gives the full variable domain: SAVISQKPSRDICQRGTSLTIQCQVDSQVTMMFWYRQQPGQSLTLIATANQGSEATYESGFVIDKFPISRPNLTFSTLTVSNMSPEDSSIYLCSAPGGWGTQYFGPGTRLLVL.

This chain links TRBV6-2 or TRBV6-3 with TRBJ1-1; D is uncertain. CDR3 length: 17 amino acids. The V gene lost 2 bases and the J gene lost 3 bases, with 19 bases spanning the gap. The germline V gene has CDR1 MNHEY and CDR2 SVGEGT. The CDR3 is CASSYPPGDTSYTEAFF. CDR3 coding DNA: TGTGCCAGCAGTTACCCGCCGGGAGATACTTCCTACACTGAAGCTTTCTTT.

In this sample, this clone turned up a few times. This chain joins TRBV27 and TRBJ2-1; 12 positions agree with TRBD1. From germline, CDR1 is MNHEY and CDR2 SMNVEV (reference sequence). There are 17 residues in the CDR3. The V and J ends lost 3 bases and 9 bases, in that order; junction bases with no gene match: 12. The CDR3 protein is CASSFPPGTGGYREQFF. The CDR3 DNA is TGTGCCAGCAGTTTCCCCCCCGGGACAGGGGGCTATCGTGAGCAGTTCTTC.

The chain carries TRBV10-1 and TRBJ1-6; D uncertain. This CDR3 contains 13 residues. Germline V gene lookup returns CDR1 WNHNN and CDR2 SYGVQD (reference sequence). V dropped 7 bases and J dropped 7 bases, with 11 bases sitting between them. The CDR3 sequence: CASNRDTNSPLHF. The CDR3 region has the DNA TGCGCCAGCAACCGGGATACGAATTCACCCCTCCACTTT.